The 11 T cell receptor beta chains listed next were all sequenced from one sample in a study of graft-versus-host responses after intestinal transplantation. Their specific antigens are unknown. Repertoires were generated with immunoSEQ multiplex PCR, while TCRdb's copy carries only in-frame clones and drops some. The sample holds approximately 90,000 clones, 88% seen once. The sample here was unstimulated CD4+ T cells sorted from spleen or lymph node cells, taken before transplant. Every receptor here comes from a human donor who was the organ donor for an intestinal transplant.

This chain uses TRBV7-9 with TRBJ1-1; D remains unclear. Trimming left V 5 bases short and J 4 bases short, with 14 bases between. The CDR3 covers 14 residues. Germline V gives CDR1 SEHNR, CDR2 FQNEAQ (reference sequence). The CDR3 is CASSPGPPPTEAFF. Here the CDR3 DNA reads TGTGCCAGCAGCCCCGGTCCGCCGCCCACTGAAGCTTTCTTT.

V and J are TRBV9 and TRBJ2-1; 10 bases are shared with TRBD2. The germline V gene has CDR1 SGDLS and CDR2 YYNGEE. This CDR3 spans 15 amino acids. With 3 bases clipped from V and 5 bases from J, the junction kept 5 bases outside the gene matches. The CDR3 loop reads CASSASGTSDNEQFF. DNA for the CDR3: TGTGCCAGCAGCGCCTCGGGGACTAGCGACAATGAGCAGTTCTTC.

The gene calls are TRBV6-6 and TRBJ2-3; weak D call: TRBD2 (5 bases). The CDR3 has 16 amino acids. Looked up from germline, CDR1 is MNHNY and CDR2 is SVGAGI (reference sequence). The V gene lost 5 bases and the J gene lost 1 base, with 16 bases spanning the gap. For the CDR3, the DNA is TGTGCCAGCAGTATGGACTCTTATTGGGGCACAGATACGCAGTATTTT. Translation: CASSMDSYWGTDTQYF.

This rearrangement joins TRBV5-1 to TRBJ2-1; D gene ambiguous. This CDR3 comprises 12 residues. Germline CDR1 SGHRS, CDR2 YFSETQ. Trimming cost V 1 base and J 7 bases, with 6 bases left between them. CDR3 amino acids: CASSLTGNEQFF. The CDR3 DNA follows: TGCGCCAGCAGCTTGACCGGGAATGAGCAGTTCTTC.

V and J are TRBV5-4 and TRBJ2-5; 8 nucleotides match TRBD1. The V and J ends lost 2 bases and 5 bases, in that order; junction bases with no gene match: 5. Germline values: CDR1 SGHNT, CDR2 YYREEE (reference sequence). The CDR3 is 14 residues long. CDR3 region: CASSFPGGDETQYF. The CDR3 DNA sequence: TGTGCCAGCAGCTTCCCAGGGGGCGACGAGACCCAGTACTTC.

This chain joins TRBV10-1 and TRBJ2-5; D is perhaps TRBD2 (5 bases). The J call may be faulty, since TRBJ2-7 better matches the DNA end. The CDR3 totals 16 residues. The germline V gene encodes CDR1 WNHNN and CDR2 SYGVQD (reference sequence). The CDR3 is CASSERAGPGVNEQYF. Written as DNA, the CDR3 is TGCGCCAGCAGTGAGAGAGCCGGGCCCGGGGTAAACGAGCAGTACTTC.

CDR3 DNA: TGTGCCAGCAGCCCGAGACAGGGATGGGGCTACACCTTC. Its translation is CASSPRQGWGYTF. This chain connects TRBV7-2 to TRBJ1-2; 7 bases match TRBD1. The CDR3 spans 13 residues. Germline-derived CDR1 and CDR2 are SGHTA and FQGNSA. J gave up 8 bases and V 5 bases, and 8 bases lay outside the gene matches.

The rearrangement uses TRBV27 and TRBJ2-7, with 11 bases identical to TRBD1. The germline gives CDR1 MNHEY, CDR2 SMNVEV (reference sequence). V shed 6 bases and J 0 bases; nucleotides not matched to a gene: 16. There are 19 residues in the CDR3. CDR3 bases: TGTGCCAGCAGGCGGAACTACGGGACAGGGGGTTACAGCTCCTACGAGCAGTACTTC. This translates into CASRRNYGTGGYSSYEQYF.

The CDR3 nucleotides read TGTGCCAGCAGCCTATTGGGGCGCGCTGGGAATGAGCAGTTCTTC. Translation: CASSLLGRAGNEQFF. This rearrangement joins TRBV7-9 to TRBJ2-1; possibly TRBD1 for D (5 bases). V was shortened by 5 bases and J by 7 bases, with 18 bases between the two germline ends. The CDR3 length is 15 residues. Per the germline V gene, CDR1 is SEHNR and CDR2 is FQNEAQ (reference sequence). Looking up the rest from reference TRBV7-9 and TRBJ2-1 gives the full variable domain: DTGVSQNPRHKITKRGQNVTFRCDPISEHNRLYWYRQTLGQGPEFLTYFQNEAQLEKSRLLSDRFSAERPKGSFSTLEIQRTEQGDSAMYLCASSLLGRAGNEQFFGPGTRLTVL.

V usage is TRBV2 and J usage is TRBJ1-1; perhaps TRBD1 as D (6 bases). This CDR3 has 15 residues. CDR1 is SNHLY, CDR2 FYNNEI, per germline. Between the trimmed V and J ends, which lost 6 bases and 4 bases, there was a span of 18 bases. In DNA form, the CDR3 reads TGTGCCAGCAGGGTTCAGGGGACGATGGGCACTGAAGCTTTCTTT. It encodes CASRVQGTMGTEAFF.

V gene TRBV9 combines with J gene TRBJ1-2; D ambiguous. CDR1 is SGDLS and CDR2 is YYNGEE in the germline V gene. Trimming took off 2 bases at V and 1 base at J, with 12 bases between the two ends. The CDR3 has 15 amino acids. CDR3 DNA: TGTGCCAGCAGCGTTCCTTATGGAGGTAACTATGGCTACACCTTC. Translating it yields CASSVPYGGNYGYTF. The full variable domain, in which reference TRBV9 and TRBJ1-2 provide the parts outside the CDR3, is DSGVTQTPKHLITATGQRVTLRCSPRSGDLSVYWYQQSLDQGLQFLIQYYNGEERAKGNILERFSAQQFPDLHSELNLSSLELGDSALYFCASSVPYGGNYGYTFGSGTRLTVV.